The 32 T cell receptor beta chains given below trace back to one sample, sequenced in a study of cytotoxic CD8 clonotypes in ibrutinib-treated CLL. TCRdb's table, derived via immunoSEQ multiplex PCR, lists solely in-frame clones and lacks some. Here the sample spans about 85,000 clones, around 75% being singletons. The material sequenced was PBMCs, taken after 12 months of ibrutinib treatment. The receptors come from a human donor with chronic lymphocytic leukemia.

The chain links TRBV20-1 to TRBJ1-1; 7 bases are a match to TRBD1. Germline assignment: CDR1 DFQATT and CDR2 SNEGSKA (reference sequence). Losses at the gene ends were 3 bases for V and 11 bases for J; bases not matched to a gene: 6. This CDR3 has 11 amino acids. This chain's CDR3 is CSASPGGPAFF. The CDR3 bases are TGCAGTGCTAGCCCAGGGGGGCCGGCTTTCTTT.

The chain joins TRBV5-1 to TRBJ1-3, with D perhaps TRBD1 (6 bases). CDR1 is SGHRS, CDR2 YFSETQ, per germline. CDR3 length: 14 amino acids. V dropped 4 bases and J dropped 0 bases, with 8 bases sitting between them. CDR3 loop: CASSQGSSGNTIYF. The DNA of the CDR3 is TGCGCCAGCAGCCAGGGGAGCTCTGGAAACACCATATATTTT.

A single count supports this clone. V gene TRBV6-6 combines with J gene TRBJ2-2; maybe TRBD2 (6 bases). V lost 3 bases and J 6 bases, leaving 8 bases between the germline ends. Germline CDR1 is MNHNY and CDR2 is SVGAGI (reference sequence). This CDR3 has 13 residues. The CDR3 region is CASSYGGSGELFF. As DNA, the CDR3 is TGTGCCAGCAGTTATGGGGGGTCCGGGGAGCTGTTTTTT.

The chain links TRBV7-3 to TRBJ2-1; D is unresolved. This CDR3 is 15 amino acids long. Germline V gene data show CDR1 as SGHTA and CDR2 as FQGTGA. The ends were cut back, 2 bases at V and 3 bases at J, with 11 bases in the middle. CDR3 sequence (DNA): TGTGCCAGCAGCTTAGGTCTAGGGCTCTACAATGAGCAGTTCTTC. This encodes CASSLGLGLYNEQFF. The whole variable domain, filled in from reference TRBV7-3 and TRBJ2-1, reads GAGVSQTPSNKVTEKGKYVELRCDPISGHTALYWYRQSLGQGPEFLIYFQGTGAADDSGLPNDRFFAVRPEGSVSTLKIQRTERGDSAVYLCASSLGLGLYNEQFFGPGTRLTVL.

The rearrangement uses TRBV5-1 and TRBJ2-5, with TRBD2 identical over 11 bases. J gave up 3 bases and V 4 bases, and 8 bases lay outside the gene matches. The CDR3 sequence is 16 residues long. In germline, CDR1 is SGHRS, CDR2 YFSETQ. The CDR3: CASSTSPLAGEETQYF. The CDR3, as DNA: TGCGCCAGCAGCACATCGCCACTAGCGGGGGAAGAGACCCAGTACTTC.

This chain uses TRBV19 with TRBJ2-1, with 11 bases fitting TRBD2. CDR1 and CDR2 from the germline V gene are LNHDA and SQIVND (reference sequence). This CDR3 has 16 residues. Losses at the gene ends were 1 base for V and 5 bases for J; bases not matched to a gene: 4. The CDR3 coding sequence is TGTGCCAGTAGTATAGTCCCTAGCGGGGGGAACAATGAGCAGTTCTTC. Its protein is CASSIVPSGGNNEQFF.

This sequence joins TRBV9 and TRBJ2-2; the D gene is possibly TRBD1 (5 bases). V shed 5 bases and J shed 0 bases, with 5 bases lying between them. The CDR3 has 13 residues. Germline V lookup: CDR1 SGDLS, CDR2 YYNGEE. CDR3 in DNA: TGTGCCAGCAGGACAGCGAACACCGGGGAGCTGTTTTTT. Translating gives CASRTANTGELFF.

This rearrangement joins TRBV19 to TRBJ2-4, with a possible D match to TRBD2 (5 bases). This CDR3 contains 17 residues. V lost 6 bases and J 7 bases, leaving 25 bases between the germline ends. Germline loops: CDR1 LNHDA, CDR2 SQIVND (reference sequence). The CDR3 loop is CASSLPAGPARKNIQYF. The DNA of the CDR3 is TGTGCCAGTAGCCTCCCCGCGGGTCCGGCCCGAAAGAACATTCAGTACTTC.

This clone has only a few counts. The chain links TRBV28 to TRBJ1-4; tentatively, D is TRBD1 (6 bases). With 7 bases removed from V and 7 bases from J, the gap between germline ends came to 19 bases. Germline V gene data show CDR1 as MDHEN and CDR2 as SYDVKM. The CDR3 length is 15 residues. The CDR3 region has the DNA TGTGCCAGCACCCCTGGGGGGACATGGGGTGAAAAACTGTTTTTT. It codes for CASTPGGTWGEKLFF.

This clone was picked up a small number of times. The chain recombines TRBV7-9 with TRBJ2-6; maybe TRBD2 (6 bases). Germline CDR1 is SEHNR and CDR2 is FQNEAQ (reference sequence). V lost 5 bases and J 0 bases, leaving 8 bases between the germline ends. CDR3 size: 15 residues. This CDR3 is CASSVGGSGANVLTF. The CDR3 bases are TGTGCCAGCAGCGTCGGGGGCTCTGGGGCCAACGTCCTGACTTTC.

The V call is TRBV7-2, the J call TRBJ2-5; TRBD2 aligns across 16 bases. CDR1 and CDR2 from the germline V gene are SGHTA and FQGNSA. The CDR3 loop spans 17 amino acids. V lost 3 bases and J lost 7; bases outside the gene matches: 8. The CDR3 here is CASSFTGTSGGAGTQYF. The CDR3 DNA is TGTGCCAGCAGCTTCACCGGGACTAGCGGGGGGGCCGGGACCCAGTACTTC.

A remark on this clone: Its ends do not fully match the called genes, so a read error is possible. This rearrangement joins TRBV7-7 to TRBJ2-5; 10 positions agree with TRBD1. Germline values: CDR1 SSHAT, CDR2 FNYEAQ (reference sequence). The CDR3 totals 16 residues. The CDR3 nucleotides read TGTGCTAGCAGCTTGGGCCCCGGGACAGGGGCCGGGGGCCAGTACTTC. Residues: CASSLGPGTGAGGQYF.

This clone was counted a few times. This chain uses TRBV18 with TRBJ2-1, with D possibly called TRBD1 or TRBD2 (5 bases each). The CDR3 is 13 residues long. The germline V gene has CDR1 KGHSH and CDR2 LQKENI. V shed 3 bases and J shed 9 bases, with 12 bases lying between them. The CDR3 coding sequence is TGTGCCAGCTCACCCGGGGCCCTGGGTGAGCAGTTCTTC. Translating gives CASSPGALGEQFF.

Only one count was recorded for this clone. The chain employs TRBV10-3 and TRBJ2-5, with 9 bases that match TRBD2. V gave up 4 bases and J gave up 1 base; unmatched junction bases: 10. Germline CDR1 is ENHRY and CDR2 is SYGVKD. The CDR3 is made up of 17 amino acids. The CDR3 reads CAISGRTREGLQETQYF. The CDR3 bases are TGTGCCATCAGTGGGCGGACGCGGGAGGGCCTCCAAGAGACCCAGTACTTC.

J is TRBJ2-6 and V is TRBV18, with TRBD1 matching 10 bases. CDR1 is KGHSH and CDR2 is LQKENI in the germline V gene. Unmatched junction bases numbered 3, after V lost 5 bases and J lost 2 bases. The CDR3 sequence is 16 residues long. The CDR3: CASSAGTGAGANVLTF. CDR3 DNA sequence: TGTGCCAGCTCAGCCGGGACAGGGGCTGGGGCCAACGTCCTGACTTTC.

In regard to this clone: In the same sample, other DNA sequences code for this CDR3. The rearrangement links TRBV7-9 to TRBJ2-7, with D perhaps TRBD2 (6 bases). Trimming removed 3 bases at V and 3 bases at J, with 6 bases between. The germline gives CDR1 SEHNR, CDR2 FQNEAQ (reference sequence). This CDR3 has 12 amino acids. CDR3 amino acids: CASSLTSYEQYF. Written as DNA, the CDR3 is TGTGCCAGCAGCTTGACTAGCTACGAGCAGTACTTC.

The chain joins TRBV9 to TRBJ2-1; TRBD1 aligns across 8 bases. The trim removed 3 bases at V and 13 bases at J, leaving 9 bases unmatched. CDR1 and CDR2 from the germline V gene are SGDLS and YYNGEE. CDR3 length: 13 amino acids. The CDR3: CASSAGTGRDQFF. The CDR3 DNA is TGTGCCAGCAGCGCCGGGACAGGCCGGGACCAGTTCTTC.

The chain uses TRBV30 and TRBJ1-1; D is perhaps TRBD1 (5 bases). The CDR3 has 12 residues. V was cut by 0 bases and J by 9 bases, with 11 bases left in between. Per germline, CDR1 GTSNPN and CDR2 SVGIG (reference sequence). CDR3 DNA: TGTGCCTGGAGTGTGAGGGCAGGGAAAGCTTTCTTT. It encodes CAWSVRAGKAFF.

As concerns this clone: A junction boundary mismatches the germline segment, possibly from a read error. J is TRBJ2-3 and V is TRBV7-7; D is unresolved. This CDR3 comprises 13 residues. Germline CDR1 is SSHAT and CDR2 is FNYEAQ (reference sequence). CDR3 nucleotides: TGTGCTAGCAGCTTAGTAAATTCAGATACGCAGTATTTT. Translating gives CASSLVNSDTQYF.

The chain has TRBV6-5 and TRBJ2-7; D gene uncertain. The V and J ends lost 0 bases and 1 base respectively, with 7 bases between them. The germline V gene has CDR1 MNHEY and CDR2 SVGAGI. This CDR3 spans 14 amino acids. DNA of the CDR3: TGTGCCAGCAGTTACTCTCAGCCATCCTACGAGCAGTACTTC. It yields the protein CASSYSQPSYEQYF.

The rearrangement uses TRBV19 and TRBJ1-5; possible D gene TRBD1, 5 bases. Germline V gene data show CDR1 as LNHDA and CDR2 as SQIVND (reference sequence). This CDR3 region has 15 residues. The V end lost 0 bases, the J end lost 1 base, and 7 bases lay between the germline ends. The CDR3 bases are TGTGCCAGTAGTATAGACGGGGGGAGCAATCAGCCCCAGCATTTT. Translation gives CASSIDGGSNQPQHF.

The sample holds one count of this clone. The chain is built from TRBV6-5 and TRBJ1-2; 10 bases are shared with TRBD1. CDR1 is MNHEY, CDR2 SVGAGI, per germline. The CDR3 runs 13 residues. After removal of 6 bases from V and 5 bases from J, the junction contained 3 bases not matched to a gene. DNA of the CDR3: TGTGCCAGCAGCAGACAGGGGGCTTATGGCTACACCTTC. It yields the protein CASSRQGAYGYTF.

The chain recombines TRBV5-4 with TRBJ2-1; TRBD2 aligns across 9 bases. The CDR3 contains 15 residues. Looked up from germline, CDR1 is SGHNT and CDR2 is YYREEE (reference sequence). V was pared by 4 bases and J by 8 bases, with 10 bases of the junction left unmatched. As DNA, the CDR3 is TGTGCCAGCAGCGCGACGGGACTAGCCCGGGATGAGCAGTTCTTC. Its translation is CASSATGLARDEQFF.

This chain's CDR3 is CATKRGNTDTQYF. CDR3 bases: TGTGCCACCAAGAGGGGAAACACAGATACGCAGTATTTT. The chain combines TRBV27 with TRBJ2-3, with D tentatively TRBD1 or TRBD2 (5 bases each). CDR1 is MNHEY and CDR2 is SMNVEV in the germline V gene (reference sequence). There are 13 residues in the CDR3. V lost 10 bases and J 2 bases, leaving 13 bases between the germline ends.

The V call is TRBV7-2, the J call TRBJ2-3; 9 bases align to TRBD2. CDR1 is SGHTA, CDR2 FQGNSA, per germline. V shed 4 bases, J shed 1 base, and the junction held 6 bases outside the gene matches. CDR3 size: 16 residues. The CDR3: CASSYAGGPGTDTQYF. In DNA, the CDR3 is TGTGCCAGCAGCTACGCGGGGGGGCCGGGCACAGATACGCAGTATTTT. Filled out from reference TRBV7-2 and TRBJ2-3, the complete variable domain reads GAGVSQSPSNKVTEKGKDVELRCDPISGHTALYWYRQSLGQGLEFLIYFQGNSAPDKSGLPSDRFSAERTGGSVSTLTIQRTQQEDSAVYLCASSYAGGPGTDTQYFGPGTRLTVL.

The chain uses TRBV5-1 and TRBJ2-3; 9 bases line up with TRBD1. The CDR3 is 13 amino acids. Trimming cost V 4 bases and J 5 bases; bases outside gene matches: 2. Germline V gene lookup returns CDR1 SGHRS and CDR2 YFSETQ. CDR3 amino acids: CASSHRGRDTQYF. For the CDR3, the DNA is TGCGCCAGCAGCCACAGGGGGCGAGATACGCAGTATTTT.

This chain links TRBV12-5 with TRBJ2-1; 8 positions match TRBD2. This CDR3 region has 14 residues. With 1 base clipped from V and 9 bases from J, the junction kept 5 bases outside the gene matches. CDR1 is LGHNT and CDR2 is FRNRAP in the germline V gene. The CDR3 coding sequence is TGTGCTAGTGGTTTGGGGGGACTAGGACCTGAGCAGTTCTTC. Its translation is CASGLGGLGPEQFF.

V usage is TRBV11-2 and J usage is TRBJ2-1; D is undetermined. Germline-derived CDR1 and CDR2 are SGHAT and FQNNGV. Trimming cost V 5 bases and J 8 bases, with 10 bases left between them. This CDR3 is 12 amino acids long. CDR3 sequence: CASSRDGYEQFF. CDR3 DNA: TGTGCCAGCAGCCGTGATGGGTATGAGCAGTTCTTC.

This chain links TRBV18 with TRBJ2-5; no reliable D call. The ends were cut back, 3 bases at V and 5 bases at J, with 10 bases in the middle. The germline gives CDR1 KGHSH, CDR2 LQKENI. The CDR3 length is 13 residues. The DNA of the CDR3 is TGTGCCAGCTCACCTGGGATTGGGGAGACCCAGTACTTC. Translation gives CASSPGIGETQYF. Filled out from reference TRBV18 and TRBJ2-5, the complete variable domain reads NAGVMQNPRHLVRRRGQEARLRCSPMKGHSHVYWYRQLPEEGLKFMVYLQKENIIDESGMPKERFSAEFPKEGPSILRIQQVVRGDSAAYFCASSPGIGETQYFGPGTRLLVL.

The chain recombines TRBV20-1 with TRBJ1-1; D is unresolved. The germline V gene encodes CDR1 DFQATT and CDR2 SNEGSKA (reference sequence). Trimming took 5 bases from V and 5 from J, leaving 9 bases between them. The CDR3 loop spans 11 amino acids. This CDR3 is CSALKVTEAFF. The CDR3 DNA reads TGCAGTGCTCTCAAGGTAACTGAAGCTTTCTTT.

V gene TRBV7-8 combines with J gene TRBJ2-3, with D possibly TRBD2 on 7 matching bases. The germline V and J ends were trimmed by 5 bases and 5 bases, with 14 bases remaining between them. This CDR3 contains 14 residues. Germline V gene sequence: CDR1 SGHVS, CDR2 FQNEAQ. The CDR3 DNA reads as TGTGCCAGCAGCACCCGGGGGGCCGGAGATACGCAGTATTTT. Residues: CASSTRGAGDTQYF.

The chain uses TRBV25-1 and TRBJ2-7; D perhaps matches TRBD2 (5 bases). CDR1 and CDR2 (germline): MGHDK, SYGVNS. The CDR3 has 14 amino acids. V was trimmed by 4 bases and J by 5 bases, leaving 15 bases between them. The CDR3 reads CASSVGGLYHEQYF. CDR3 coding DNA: TGTGCCAGCAGTGTAGGAGGCCTGTACCACGAGCAGTACTTC.